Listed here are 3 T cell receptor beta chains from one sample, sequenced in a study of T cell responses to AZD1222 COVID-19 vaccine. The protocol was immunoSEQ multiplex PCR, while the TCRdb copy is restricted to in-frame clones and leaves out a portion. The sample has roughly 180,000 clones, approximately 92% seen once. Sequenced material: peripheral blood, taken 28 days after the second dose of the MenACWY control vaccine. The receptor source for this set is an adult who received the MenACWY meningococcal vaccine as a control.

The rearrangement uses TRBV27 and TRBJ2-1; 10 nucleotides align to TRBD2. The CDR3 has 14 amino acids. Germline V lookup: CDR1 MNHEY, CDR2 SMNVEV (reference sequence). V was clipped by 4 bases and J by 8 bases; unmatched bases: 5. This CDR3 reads CASSSGTSVDEQFF. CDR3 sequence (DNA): TGTGCCAGCAGTTCCGGGACTAGCGTAGATGAGCAGTTCTTC.

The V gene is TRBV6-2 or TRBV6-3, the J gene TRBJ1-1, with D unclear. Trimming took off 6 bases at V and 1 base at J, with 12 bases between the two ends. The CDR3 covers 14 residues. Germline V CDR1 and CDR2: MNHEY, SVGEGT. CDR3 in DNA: TGTGCCAGCAGCCCCTCTATGGGGAACACTGAAGCTTTCTTT. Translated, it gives CASSPSMGNTEAFF.

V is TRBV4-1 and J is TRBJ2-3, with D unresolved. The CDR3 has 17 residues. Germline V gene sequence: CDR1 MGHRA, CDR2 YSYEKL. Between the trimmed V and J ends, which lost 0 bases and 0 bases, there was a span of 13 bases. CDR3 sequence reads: CASSQDSAAISTDTQYF. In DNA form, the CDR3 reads TGCGCCAGCAGCCAAGATTCCGCAGCGATTAGCACAGATACGCAGTATTTT.